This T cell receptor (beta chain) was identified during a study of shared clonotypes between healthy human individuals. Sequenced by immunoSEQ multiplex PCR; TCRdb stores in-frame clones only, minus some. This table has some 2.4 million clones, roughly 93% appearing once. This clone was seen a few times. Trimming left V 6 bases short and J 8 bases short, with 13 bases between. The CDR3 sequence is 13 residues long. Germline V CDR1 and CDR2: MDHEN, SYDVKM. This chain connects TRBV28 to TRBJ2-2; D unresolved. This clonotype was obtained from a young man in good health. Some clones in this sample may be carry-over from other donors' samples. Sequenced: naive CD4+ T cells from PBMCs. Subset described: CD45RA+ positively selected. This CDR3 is CASSPSPVGELFF. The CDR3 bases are TGTGCCAGCAGCCCCTCACCCGTAGGGGAGCTGTTTTTT.